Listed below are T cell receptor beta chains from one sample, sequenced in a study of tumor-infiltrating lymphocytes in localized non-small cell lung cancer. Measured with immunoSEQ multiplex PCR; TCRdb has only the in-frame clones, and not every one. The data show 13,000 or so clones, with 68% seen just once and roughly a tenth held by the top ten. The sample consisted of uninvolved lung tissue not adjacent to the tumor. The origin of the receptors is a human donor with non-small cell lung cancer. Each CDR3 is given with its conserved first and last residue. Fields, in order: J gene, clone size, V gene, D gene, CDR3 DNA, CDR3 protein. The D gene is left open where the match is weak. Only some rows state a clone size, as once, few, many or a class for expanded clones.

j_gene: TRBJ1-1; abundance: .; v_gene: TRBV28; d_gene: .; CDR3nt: TGTGCCAGCAGTACTCCGAACACTGAAGCTTTCTTT; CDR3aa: CASSTPNTEAFF
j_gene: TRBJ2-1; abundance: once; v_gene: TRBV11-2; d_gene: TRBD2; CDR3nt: TGTGCCAGCAGTCGAGCGGGAGGCTCCTACAATGAGCAGTTCTTC; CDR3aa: CASSRAGGSYNEQFF
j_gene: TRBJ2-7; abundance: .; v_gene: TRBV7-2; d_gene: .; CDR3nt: TGTGCCAGCAGCTTAGGGCGATCCTACGAGCAGTACTTC; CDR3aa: CASSLGRSYEQYF
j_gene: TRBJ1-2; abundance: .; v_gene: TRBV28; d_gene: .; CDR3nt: TGTGCCAGCAGTCTCCACTATGGCTACACCTTC; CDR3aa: CASSLHYGYTF
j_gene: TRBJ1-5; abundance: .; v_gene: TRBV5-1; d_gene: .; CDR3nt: TGCGCCAGCAGCTTGGAGCGCGGGCAGCCCCAGCATTTT; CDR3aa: CASSLERGQPQHF
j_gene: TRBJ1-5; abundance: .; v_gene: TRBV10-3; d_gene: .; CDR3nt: TGTGCCATCAGTGAGTCTCCGGGAGGGTACAATCAGCCCCAGCATTTT; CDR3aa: CAISESPGGYNQPQHF
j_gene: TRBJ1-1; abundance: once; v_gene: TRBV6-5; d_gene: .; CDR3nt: TGTGCCAGCAGTTCTCCGCAGGGTAGGAACACTGAAGCTTTCTTT; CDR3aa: CASSSPQGRNTEAFF
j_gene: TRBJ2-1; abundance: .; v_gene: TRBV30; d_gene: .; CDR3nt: TGTGCCTGGAGTGTACGCTTCAATGAGCAGTTCTTC; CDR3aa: CAWSVRFNEQFF
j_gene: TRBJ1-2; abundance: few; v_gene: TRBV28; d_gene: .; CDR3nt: TGTGCCAGCAGTTTATTAGGGGACACAACAGGCTACACCTTC; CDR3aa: CASSLLGDTTGYTF
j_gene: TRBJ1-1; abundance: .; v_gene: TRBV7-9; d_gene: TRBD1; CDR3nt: TGTGCCAGCAGCCCGCTGGGACAGGTCGTGACTGAAGCTTTCTTT; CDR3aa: CASSPLGQVVTEAFF
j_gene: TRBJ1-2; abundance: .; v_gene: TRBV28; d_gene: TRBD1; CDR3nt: TGTGCCAGCAGTTTAAAAAAGGGGGCTAGCTACACCTTC; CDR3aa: CASSLKKGASYTF
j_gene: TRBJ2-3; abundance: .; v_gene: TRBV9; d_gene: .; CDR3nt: TGTGCCAGCAGCGTAGTGGGAGACGGCACAGATACGCAGTATTTT; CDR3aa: CASSVVGDGTDTQYF
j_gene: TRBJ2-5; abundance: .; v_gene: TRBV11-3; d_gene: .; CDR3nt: TGTGCCAGCAGCTTAAGTCGGAGTCAAGAGACCCAGTACTTC; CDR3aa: CASSLSRSQETQYF
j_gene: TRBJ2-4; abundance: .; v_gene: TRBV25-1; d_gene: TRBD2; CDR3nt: TGTGCCAGCAGTGTTAGCGGGAGTTATGTCAAAAACATTCAGTACTTC; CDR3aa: CASSVSGSYVKNIQYF
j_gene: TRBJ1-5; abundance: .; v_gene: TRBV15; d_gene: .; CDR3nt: TGTGCCACCAGCAGAGATCCCGCGTCAGACAATAGCAATCAGCCCCAGCATTTT; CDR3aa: CATSRDPASDNSNQPQHF
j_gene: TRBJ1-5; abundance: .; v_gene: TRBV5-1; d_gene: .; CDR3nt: TGCGCCAGCAGCTTGGGGCAGGGTGGCAATCAGCCCCAGCATTTT; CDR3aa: CASSLGQGGNQPQHF
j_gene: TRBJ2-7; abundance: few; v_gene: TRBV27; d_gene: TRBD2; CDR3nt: TGTGCCAGCAGTTTACTGGCGGGAGGTTTTTACGAGCAGTACTTC; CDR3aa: CASSLLAGGFYEQYF
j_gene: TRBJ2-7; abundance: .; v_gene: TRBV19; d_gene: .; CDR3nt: TGTGCCAGTAGTTTTGACTACGACTACGAGCAGTACTTC; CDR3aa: CASSFDYDYEQYF
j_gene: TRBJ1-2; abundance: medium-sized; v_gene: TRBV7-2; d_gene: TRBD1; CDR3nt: TGTGCCAGCACCCCGGACAGGGGGATGTGGGGCTACACCTTC; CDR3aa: CASTPDRGMWGYTF
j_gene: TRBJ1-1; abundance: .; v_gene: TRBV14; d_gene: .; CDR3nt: TGTGCCAGCAGCCAGGCCCCGGGAGGTCGTTTCTTT; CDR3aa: CASSQAPGGRFF
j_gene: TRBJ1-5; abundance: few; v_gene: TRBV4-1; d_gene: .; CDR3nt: TGCGCCAGCAGCCAATTTAGGGGGGATAGCAATCAGCCCCAGCATTTT; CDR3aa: CASSQFRGDSNQPQHF
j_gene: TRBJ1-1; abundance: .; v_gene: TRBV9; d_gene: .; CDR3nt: TGTGCCAGCAGCGTAGGATCCGGAAACGCTGAAGCTTTCTTT; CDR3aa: CASSVGSGNAEAFF
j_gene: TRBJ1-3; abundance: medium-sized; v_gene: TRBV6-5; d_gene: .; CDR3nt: TGTGCCAGCAGCCCGGTCATTACGAGTGGAAACACCATATATTTT; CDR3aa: CASSPVITSGNTIYF
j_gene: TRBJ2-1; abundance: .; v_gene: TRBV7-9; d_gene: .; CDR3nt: TGTGCCAGCAGCCCTTATAGTAGGTACAATGAGCAGTTCTTC; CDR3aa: CASSPYSRYNEQFF
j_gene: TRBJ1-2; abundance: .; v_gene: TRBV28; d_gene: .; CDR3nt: TGTGCCAGCAGGCCAGGGGTCAACTATGGCTACACCTTC; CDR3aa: CASRPGVNYGYTF
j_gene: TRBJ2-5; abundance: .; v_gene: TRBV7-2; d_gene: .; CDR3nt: TGTGCCAGCAGCCTGCTGCGTGAGACCCAGTACTTC; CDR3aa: CASSLLRETQYF
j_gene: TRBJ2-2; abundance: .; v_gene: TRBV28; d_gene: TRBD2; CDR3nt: TGTGCCAGCACCCCCGGGAGGCAGGTCGACTGGGGCGGGGAGCTGTTTTTT; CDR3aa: CASTPGRQVDWGGELFF
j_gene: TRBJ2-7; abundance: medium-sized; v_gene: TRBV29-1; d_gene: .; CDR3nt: TGCAGCGTGGGACGTACCCCCTACGAGCAGTACTTC; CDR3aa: CSVGRTPYEQYF
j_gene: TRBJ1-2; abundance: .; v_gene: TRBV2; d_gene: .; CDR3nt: TGTGCCAGCAGTGTCGGATATGGCTACACCTTC; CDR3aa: CASSVGYGYTF
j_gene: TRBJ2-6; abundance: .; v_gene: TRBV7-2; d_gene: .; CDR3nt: TGTGCCAGCAGCTTCGGGGACCCCGGGGCCAACGTCCTGACTTTC; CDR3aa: CASSFGDPGANVLTF
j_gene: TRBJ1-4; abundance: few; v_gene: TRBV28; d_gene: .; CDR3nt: TGTGCCAGCAGTTTAACAGATAGTAATGAAAAACTGTTTTTT; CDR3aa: CASSLTDSNEKLFF
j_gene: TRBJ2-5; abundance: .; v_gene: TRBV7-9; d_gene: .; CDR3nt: TGTGCCAGCAGCTTGGACGGGGGACAGTATCAAGAGACCCAGTACTTC; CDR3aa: CASSLDGGQYQETQYF